These 30 T cell receptor beta chains were sequenced from one sample in a study of shared clonotypes between healthy human individuals. The protocol was immunoSEQ multiplex PCR, while the TCRdb copy is restricted to in-frame clones and leaves out a portion. The sample consists of under 1,900,000 clones, just under 99% of them appearing once. The sample taken for sequencing was naive CD4+ T cells sorted from blood. Subset noted: CD45RA+ positively selected. The receptors here all came from a man aged 25-45 years in good health.

The chain has TRBV27 and TRBJ2-3; D call uncertain. The V end was cut by 3 bases, the J end by 2 bases, with 6 bases between. CDR1 is MNHEY, CDR2 SMNVEV, per germline (reference sequence). This CDR3 spans 13 amino acids. CDR3 region: CASSFGDTDTQYF. In DNA, the CDR3 is TGTGCCAGCAGTTTCGGTGACACAGATACGCAGTATTTT.

Worth noting for this clone: This same CDR3 is encoded by further DNA sequences in the sample. The CDR3 loop reads CAISEGAGELFF. In DNA form, the CDR3 reads TGTGCCATCAGTGAGGGGGCCGGGGAGCTGTTTTTT. The chain combines TRBV10-3 with TRBJ2-2; no definite D call. Trimming shortened V by 2 bases and J by 6 bases, and 4 bases separated the two germline ends. The CDR3 loop spans 12 amino acids. Germline lookup yields CDR1 ENHRY and CDR2 SYGVKD.

Points on this clone: The same CDR3 is also encoded by other DNA sequences in this sample. The CDR3 protein is CASSLRGSNEQFF. CDR3 nucleotide sequence: TGTGCCAGCAGCTTACGGGGCAGCAATGAGCAGTTCTTC. This sequence joins TRBV7-3 and TRBJ2-1, with D perhaps assigned TRBD1 or TRBD2 (5 bases each). The CDR3 has 13 residues. The germline V and J ends were trimmed by 2 bases and 6 bases, with 8 bases remaining between them. Germline V gene lookup returns CDR1 SGHTA and CDR2 FQGTGA. Variable domain in full (rest from reference TRBV7-3 and TRBJ2-1): GAGVSQTPSNKVTEKGKYVELRCDPISGHTALYWYRQSLGQGPEFLIYFQGTGAADDSGLPNDRFFAVRPEGSVSTLKIQRTERGDSAVYLCASSLRGSNEQFFGPGTRLTVL.

The chain joins TRBV28 to TRBJ2-7; the match to TRBD2 covers 8 bases. Looked up from germline, CDR1 is MDHEN and CDR2 is SYDVKM. V shed 3 bases and J 6 bases; nucleotides not matched to a gene: 4. This CDR3 is built from 13 residues. The CDR3 loop is CASSLGAGGEQYF. CDR3 nucleotide sequence: TGTGCCAGCAGTTTGGGTGCGGGGGGCGAGCAGTACTTC.

The chain combines TRBV25-1 with TRBJ2-3, with 11 bases that match TRBD2. Germline V CDR1 and CDR2: MGHDK, SYGVNS. The CDR3 contains 15 residues. J gave up 3 bases and V 3 bases, and 2 bases lay outside the gene matches. The CDR3 DNA reads TGTGCCAGCAGTGAGAGACTAGCGGGAACAGATACGCAGTATTTT. The encoded protein is CASSERLAGTDTQYF.

The DNA of the CDR3 is TGTGCCAGCAGCCAAGGGAGGGCCTACGAGCAGTACTTC. This gives the protein CASSQGRAYEQYF. The chain couples TRBV2 to TRBJ2-7; 7 nucleotides match TRBD2. Germline values: CDR1 SNHLY, CDR2 FYNNEI. This CDR3 contains 13 residues. The J segment lost 2 bases and the V segment lost 6 bases, leaving 4 bases of the junction unmatched.

The J gene is TRBJ2-5, the V gene TRBV7-6; 7 nucleotides match TRBD2. Germline CDR1 reads SGHVS; CDR2 reads FNYEAQ. There are 16 residues in the CDR3. With 5 bases clipped from V and 5 bases from J, the junction kept 14 bases outside the gene matches. The CDR3: CASSRRRGEGGETQYF. CDR3 in DNA: TGTGCCAGCAGCAGGCGTCGAGGGGAGGGTGGTGAGACCCAGTACTTC.

In nucleotides, the CDR3 is TGTGCCAGCAGCCCGGCGGCTAGCGGTCTCCAGTACTTC. It codes for CASSPAASGLQYF. The chain uses TRBV14 and TRBJ2-5; TRBD2 matches at 7 bases. CDR3 length: 13 amino acids. Losses at the gene ends were 4 bases for V and 10 bases for J; bases not matched to a gene: 9. CDR1 is SGHDN, CDR2 FVKESK, per germline.

This chain connects TRBV28 to TRBJ1-1, with 8 bases fitting TRBD1. Germline assignment: CDR1 MDHEN and CDR2 SYDVKM. J lost 6 bases, V lost 4 bases, and 7 bases had no gene match. The CDR3 extends over 14 amino acids. CDR3 sequence (DNA): TGTGCCAGCAGTTCAGGGGGCGAGGTTTCTGAAGCTTTCTTT. Protein product: CASSSGGEVSEAFF.

V gene TRBV25-1 combines with J gene TRBJ1-3; TRBD1 is a possible D gene (5 bases). V lost 1 base and J 4 bases, leaving 14 bases between the germline ends. The CDR3 has 16 residues. Germline CDR1 is MGHDK and CDR2 is SYGVNS. Here the CDR3 DNA reads TGTGCCAGCAGTGAATCCGGCCAAGGGACGGGAAACACCATATATTTT. Protein: CASSESGQGTGNTIYF. Full variable domain (outside the CDR3, taken from reference TRBV25-1 and TRBJ1-3): EADIYQTPRYLVIGTGKKITLECSQTMGHDKMYWYQQDPGMELHLIHYSYGVNSTEKGDLSSESTVSRIRTEHFPLTLESARPSHTSQYLCASSESGQGTGNTIYFGEGSWLTVV.

The chain has TRBV15 and TRBJ2-7; 13 positions agree with TRBD2. Germline V gene lookup returns CDR1 LNHNV and CDR2 YYDKDF (reference sequence). CDR3 length: 16 amino acids. Germline trimming cut 3 bases from V and 7 bases from J; bases unmatched to any gene: 9. The CDR3 DNA reads TGTGCCACCAGCAGCCCTCCGGGACTAGCGGGATGGGAGCAGTACTTC. Translating gives CATSSPPGLAGWEQYF. The whole variable domain, remainder taken from reference TRBV15 and TRBJ2-7, is DAMVIQNPRYQVTQFGKPVTLSCSQTLNHNVMYWYQQKSSQAPKLLFHYYDKDFNNEADTPDNFQSRRPNTSFCFLDIRSPGLGDTAMYLCATSSPPGLAGWEQYFGPGTRLTVT.

V and J are TRBV30 and TRBJ2-7, with 10 bases aligning to TRBD2. CDR3 length: 18 residues. In germline, CDR1 is GTSNPN, CDR2 SVGIG (reference sequence). V shed 0 bases, J shed 4 bases, and the junction held 15 bases outside the gene matches. CDR3 nucleotides: TGTGCCTGGAGTGTACTAGCGGGAAGAGCCACCGTGGGGTACGAGCAGTACTTC. Residues: CAWSVLAGRATVGYEQYF.

The chain joins TRBV25-1 to TRBJ2-7, with 10 bases fitting TRBD2. Germline lookup yields CDR1 MGHDK and CDR2 SYGVNS. The CDR3 spans 14 residues. The junction had 5 bases not matched to a gene; V was cut back by 3 bases and J by 6 bases. DNA of the CDR3: TGTGCCAGCAGTGACCTAGCGGGAGCTTCCGAGCAGTACTTC. Its translation is CASSDLAGASEQYF.

The rearrangement joins TRBV11-2 to TRBJ1-2; no clear D gene. The V gene's germline CDR1 is SGHAT and CDR2 FQNNGV. The CDR3 is made up of 13 amino acids. V was shortened by 3 bases and J by 7 bases, with 12 bases between the two germline ends. CDR3 amino acids: CASSLERHLGYTF. CDR3 in DNA: TGTGCCAGCAGCTTGGAGAGACACCTTGGCTACACCTTC.

The chain combines TRBV5-5 with TRBJ1-3; D may be TRBD1 (5 bases). V lost 1 base and J lost 1, with 6 bases in between. The germline CDR1 and CDR2 sequences are SGHKS and YYEKEE (reference sequence). The CDR3 consists of 14 residues. The CDR3 nucleotides read TGTGCCAGCAGCTTGCGGGGGTCTGGAAACACCATATATTTT. This encodes CASSLRGSGNTIYF.

The V gene is TRBV5-1, the J gene TRBJ2-7; weak D call: TRBD1 (7 bases). V gave up 3 bases and J gave up 9 bases, with 22 bases separating them. The CDR3 contains 15 residues. CDR1 is SGHRS and CDR2 is YFSETQ in the germline V gene. CDR3 sequence: CASSSTGAPRGVQYF. The CDR3 coding sequence is TGCGCCAGCAGCTCCACAGGGGCCCCACGCGGGGTGCAGTACTTC.

This sequence joins TRBV30 and TRBJ1-4; a possible D gene is TRBD1 (5 bases). Germline assignment: CDR1 GTSNPN and CDR2 SVGIG (reference sequence). The CDR3 covers 14 residues. Trimming left V 3 bases short and J 7 bases short, with 15 bases between. The CDR3 bases are TGTGCCTGGAGCGCCGGGGGTGGGAGTGAAAAACTGTTTTTT. This translates into CAWSAGGGSEKLFF. The entire variable domain, with the rest obtained from reference TRBV30 and TRBJ1-4, is as follows: SQTIHQWPATLVQPVGSPLSLECTVEGTSNPNLYWYRQAAGRGLQLLFYSVGIGQISSEVPQNLSASRPQDRQFILSSKKLLLSDSGFYLCAWSAGGGSEKLFFGSGTQLSVL.

The rearrangement joins TRBV7-9 to TRBJ1-4; perhaps TRBD1 as D (5 bases). Trimming shortened V by 8 bases and J by 8 bases, and 15 bases separated the two germline ends. The CDR3 runs to 13 residues. Germline assignment: CDR1 SEHNR and CDR2 FQNEAQ (reference sequence). CDR3 nucleotides: TGTGCCAGCCAGGGCCACCTCGGGGAAAAACTGTTTTTT. It encodes CASQGHLGEKLFF.

This clone has only one observation. The chain carries TRBV5-1 and TRBJ1-5; 7 positions agree with TRBD1. Trimming cost V 2 bases and J 7 bases; bases outside gene matches: 6. CDR1 is SGHRS, CDR2 YFSETQ, per germline. This CDR3 is built from 14 residues. The CDR3 nucleotides read TGCGCCAGCAGCTTTACAGGGGAAGAACAGCCCCAGCATTTT. This gives the protein CASSFTGEEQPQHF.

The V call is TRBV29-1, the J call TRBJ2-5, with 8 bases fitting TRBD2. V trimming: 4 bases; J trimming: 5 bases; junction bases outside the gene matches: 9. The CDR3 runs to 14 residues. From germline, CDR1 is SQVTM and CDR2 ANQGSEA. The CDR3 DNA is TGCAGCGTTGCCCCCGCGGGAGGTATGGAGACCCAGTACTTC. Its protein is CSVAPAGGMETQYF.

The gene calls are TRBV30 and TRBJ1-5; D uncertain. Germline loops: CDR1 GTSNPN, CDR2 SVGIG (reference sequence). This CDR3 is 14 amino acids long. Trimming shortened V by 3 bases and J by 0 bases, and 9 bases separated the two germline ends. CDR3 sequence: CAWSGTDSNQPQHF. Written as DNA, the CDR3 is TGTGCCTGGAGCGGCACCGATAGCAATCAGCCCCAGCATTTT.

The chain combines TRBV18 with TRBJ1-1; D call uncertain. Trimming removed 2 bases at V and 4 bases at J, with 8 bases between. Germline V gene data show CDR1 as KGHSH and CDR2 as LQKENI. The CDR3 has 13 amino acids. In DNA, the CDR3 is TGTGCCAGCTCACCAGGGGATTTCACTGAAGCTTTCTTT. Encoded protein: CASSPGDFTEAFF. Full variable domain (outside the CDR3, taken from reference TRBV18 and TRBJ1-1): NAGVMQNPRHLVRRRGQEARLRCSPMKGHSHVYWYRQLPEEGLKFMVYLQKENIIDESGMPKERFSAEFPKEGPSILRIQQVVRGDSAAYFCASSPGDFTEAFFGQGTRLTVV.

This sequence joins TRBV27 and TRBJ2-2; 9 positions match TRBD2. Trimming removed 5 bases from V and 4 bases from J; junction bases left unmatched: 14. Germline V gene sequence: CDR1 MNHEY, CDR2 SMNVEV (reference sequence). CDR3 length equals 18 residues. In nucleotides, the CDR3 is TGTGCCAGCAGTCCTTTCCGTGGCGGGAGGGTCCCCACCGGGGAGCTGTTTTTT. Residues: CASSPFRGGRVPTGELFF.

The chain carries TRBV5-1 and TRBJ1-2; 7 bases align to TRBD1. After removal of 4 bases from V and 5 bases from J, the junction contained 5 bases not matched to a gene. CDR1 is SGHRS and CDR2 is YFSETQ in the germline V gene. The CDR3 is made up of 13 amino acids. The CDR3 here is CASSTDRPYGYTF. The DNA for the CDR3 is TGCGCCAGCAGCACGGACAGGCCATATGGCTACACCTTC.

The rearrangement joins TRBV19 to TRBJ1-1; maybe TRBD1 (5 bases). The CDR3 runs to 13 residues. The V end lost 6 bases, the J end lost 8 bases, and 16 bases lay between the germline ends. The germline gives CDR1 LNHDA, CDR2 SQIVND (reference sequence). CDR3 loop: CASSPPGRAEAFF. In DNA, the CDR3 is TGTGCCAGTAGCCCCCCGGGCAGGGCAGAAGCTTTCTTT.

V usage is TRBV29-1 and J usage is TRBJ2-2; D unclear. V lost 7 bases, J lost 0 bases, and 15 bases lay in between. Looked up from germline, CDR1 is SQVTM and CDR2 is ANQGSEA. The CDR3 length is 15 residues. CDR3 sequence (DNA): TGCAGCGGCGGTGCCGAGAGCGCGAACACCGGGGAGCTGTTTTTT. Its protein product is CSGGAESANTGELFF.

The genes are TRBV7-6 and TRBJ2-5, with D unclear. From germline, CDR1 is SGHVS and CDR2 FNYEAQ. V gave up 1 base and J gave up 1 base, with 10 bases separating them. The CDR3 runs 15 residues. The CDR3 loop is CASSLDIAPQETQYF. DNA of the CDR3: TGTGCCAGCAGCTTAGACATAGCACCCCAAGAGACCCAGTACTTC.

Concerning this clone: The germline gene is not matched at one end of the junction; a read error may be the cause. The DNA of the CDR3 is TGTGCTAGCAGCTTAAGGGGGGACTCGAACACCGGGGAGCTGTTTTTT. Translating it yields CASSLRGDSNTGELFF. The J gene is TRBJ2-2, the V gene TRBV7-7; D might be TRBD1 or TRBD2, each matching 6 bases. There are 16 residues in the CDR3. CDR1 and CDR2 from the germline V gene are SSHAT and FNYEAQ (reference sequence).

V is TRBV11-3 and J is TRBJ2-3, with D unclear. The CDR3 runs to 15 residues. Per the germline V gene, CDR1 is SGHNT and CDR2 is YENEEA. V was trimmed by 4 bases and J by 0 bases, leaving 11 bases between them. The CDR3 nucleotides read TGTGCCAGCAGCTCCTCCCGTATCAGCACAGATACGCAGTATTTT. Protein sequence: CASSSSRISTDTQYF.

This clone was seen just once. This chain uses TRBV9 with TRBJ2-7, with D unclear. Germline V lookup: CDR1 SGDLS, CDR2 YYNGEE. Deletions cut 0 bases from V and 3 bases from J, with 22 bases between. CDR3 size: 18 residues. This CDR3 reads CASSVASGGGPGDYEQYF. DNA for the CDR3: TGTGCCAGCAGCGTAGCTTCAGGTGGTGGTCCTGGGGACTACGAGCAGTACTTC. Variable domain in full (rest from reference TRBV9 and TRBJ2-7): DSGVTQTPKHLITATGQRVTLRCSPRSGDLSVYWYQQSLDQGLQFLIQYYNGEERAKGNILERFSAQQFPDLHSELNLSSLELGDSALYFCASSVASGGGPGDYEQYFGPGTRLTVT.